This T cell receptor (beta chain) comes out of a study of shared clonotypes between healthy human individuals. As for the study in general: The study enrolled a couple of women and a few men aged 18 to 49. Researchers assigned three CD4 naive, three CD4 memory, two CD8 naive and one CD8 memory plate to each donor.

Assay: immunoSEQ multiplex PCR; the TCRdb copy retains only in-frame clones and omits some. The table lists about 1.1 million clones, about 84% of them singletons. Trimming shortened V by 4 bases and J by 0 bases, and 6 bases separated the two germline ends. The CDR3 has 12 amino acids. Looked up from germline, CDR1 is GTSNPN and CDR2 is SVGIG (reference sequence). Naive CD4+ cells were CD45RA-selected; the remaining cells were memory. The rearrangement uses TRBV30 and TRBJ2-5, with D unresolved. Sequences were obtained from memory CD4+ T cells from PBMCs. The subset here: CD45RA-negative fraction. The sequence was collected from a man aged 18-30 years in good health. Some clones in this sample may be carry-over from other donors' samples. CDR3 nucleotides: TGTGCCTGGACGGCCAACCAAGAGACCCAGTACTTC. Translated, it gives CAWTANQETQYF.